The clone carrying this T cell receptor beta chain was observed a handful of times. The antigen is not known. The sample comes from a study of vaccination and CD4 T cells after COVID-19. The germline CDR1 and CDR2 sequences are MNHEY and SVGEGT. The CDR3 contains 15 residues. The J segment lost 1 base and the V segment lost 6 bases, leaving 7 bases of the junction unmatched. Documented treatment: roughly 11-day PBMC culture with coronavirus spike peptide pools or control peptides (ViraFEST assay). The cultures had half their medium swapped for fresh IL-2 medium on days 3 and 7. Scientists ran DNA taken from cultured CD4+ T cells through the Oncomine TCR Beta short-read assay for sequencing. TCRdb re-called the PCR reads through MiXCR, storing one row per CDR3 protein. This sample has more than 10,000 distinct CDR3 sequences, with approximately 50% found just once.

The TCR comes from a human donor who had recovered from COVID-19. The chain couples TRBV6-2 or TRBV6-3 to TRBJ2-3; 7 positions match TRBD1. Material: CD4+ T cells from blood, cultured in vitro. As DNA, the CDR3 is TGTGCCAGCAGATACGCCGGGACAGGCACAGATACGCAGTATTTT. Residues: CASRYAGTGTDTQYF.